These 4 T cell receptor beta chains originate from one sample sequenced in a study of OX40 agonist ivuxolimab in advanced cancers. Only in-frame clones appear in the TCRdb table, and some are missing; sequencing was by immunoSEQ multiplex PCR. The sample contains about 64,000 clones, 85% of which appear only once. The material sequenced was CD4+ or CD8+ T cells sorted from blood, taken in a trial of the OX40 agonist ivuxolimab. The receptor source for this set is an adult with an advanced solid tumor such as melanoma, head and neck, liver or kidney cancer.

The DNA of the CDR3 is TGTGCCAGTAGCCCTGACAGGGAGGAGACCCAGTACTTC. Its protein product is CASSPDREETQYF. The chain couples TRBV19 to TRBJ2-5; 7 bases map to TRBD1. The V segment lost 6 bases and the J segment 5 bases; nucleotides outside the gene matches: 6. From germline, CDR1 is LNHDA and CDR2 SQIVND (reference sequence). The CDR3 runs 13 residues.

The V gene is TRBV27, the J gene TRBJ1-5, with TRBD1 matching 7 bases. The CDR3 is 14 amino acids. Germline values: CDR1 MNHEY, CDR2 SMNVEV (reference sequence). The junction had 8 bases not matched to a gene; V was cut back by 5 bases and J by 7 bases. This CDR3 is CASSRGPGLQPQHF. For the CDR3, the DNA is TGTGCCAGCAGTAGGGGGCCAGGTTTGCAGCCCCAGCATTTT.

The chain is built from TRBV29-1 and TRBJ1-1; tentatively, D is TRBD1 (6 bases). Germline values: CDR1 SQVTM, CDR2 ANQGSEA. V lost 6 bases and J 11 bases, leaving 13 bases between the germline ends. The CDR3 covers 10 residues. The CDR3 coding sequence is TGCAGCGTAACAACAGGGTCGGCTTTCTTT. Protein sequence: CSVTTGSAFF.

J is TRBJ1-2 and V is TRBV19; 11 nucleotides match TRBD1. The germline CDR1 and CDR2 sequences are LNHDA and SQIVND (reference sequence). J lost 7 bases, V lost 5 bases, and 6 bases had no gene match. This CDR3 contains 14 residues. The CDR3 region is CASSSGQGAAGYTF. The CDR3, as DNA: TGTGCCAGTAGTTCCGGACAGGGGGCAGCTGGCTACACCTTC.